The source of this TCR beta chain is a study of blood T cell repertoires in COVID-19. For the study at large: Acute and convalescent COVID-19 samples came from the United States, Italy and Spain. Nucleic acid was either cDNA or gDNA, and it came from T cells, B-cell-depleted T cells, or PBMCs.

Original handling: It was from reference gene primer amplification that nucleated cell counts were estimated. The repertoire was sequenced with immunoSEQ multiplex PCR; TCRdb's copy has only in-frame clones and lacks some. V and J calls and clone size are those listed in that table; D and trimming were worked out from the DNA. The sample contains approximately 100,000 clones, around four fifths of which appear only once. CDR3 length: 18 residues. V dropped 1 base and J dropped 6; count of bases not matched to a gene: 10. The germline CDR1 and CDR2 sequences are LGHDT and YNNKEL (reference sequence). The sequence was obtained from an older woman with acute or convalescent COVID-19. The rearrangement uses TRBV3-1 (or the pseudogene TRBV3-2) and TRBJ2-2; TRBD2 aligns across 11 bases. Sequenced material: peripheral blood. The chain's CDR3 is CASSQARVLAGGSGELFF. For the CDR3, the DNA is TGTGCCAGCAGCCAAGCGAGGGTCCTAGCGGGAGGTTCCGGGGAGCTGTTTTTT.